The 26 T cell receptor beta chains listed next were all sequenced from one sample in a study of cytomegalovirus exposure and HLA in healthy donors (TCRdb year 2017). The library was produced with the immunoSEQ multiplex PCR assay. The multiplex PCR relied on a mix of 60 forward primers for TCR Vbeta segments and 13 reverse primers for TCR Jbeta segments. What TCRdb holds here is the immuneACCESS table cut down to in-frame rearrangements. Part of the clones is not present; checked against another copy, under half of the missing clones reflect an unresolved V gene, and the others are unexplained. The sample's records list roughly 200,000 clones. The ten largest account for over 0.95% of the sample. Sequences were obtained from PBMCs. The receptors shown here come from a girl between 2 and 10 years old in good health and CMV-seropositive.

The V gene is TRBV19, the J gene TRBJ2-6; 8 bases are shared with TRBD1. The junction had 8 bases not matched to a gene; V was cut back by 4 bases and J by 0 bases. Germline V gene data show CDR1 as LNHDA and CDR2 as SQIVND (reference sequence). This CDR3 has 18 amino acids. The CDR3: CASSTPGQAYSGANVLTF. In DNA, the CDR3 is TGTGCCAGTAGTACTCCGGGACAGGCGTACTCTGGGGCCAACGTCCTGACTTTC. Drawing the rest from reference TRBV19 and TRBJ2-6, the complete variable domain is DGGITQSPKYLFRKEGQNVTLSCEQNLNHDAMYWYRQDPGQGLRLIYYSQIVNDFQKGDIAEGYSVSREKKESFPLTVTSAQKNPTAFYLCASSTPGQAYSGANVLTFGAGSRLTVL.

This chain uses TRBV13 with TRBJ1-2, with unresolved D. This CDR3 is 15 amino acids long. V lost 2 bases to trimming and J lost 4 bases, with 14 bases between them. Germline CDR1 reads PRHDT; CDR2 reads FYEKMQ (reference sequence). The CDR3 DNA follows: TGTGCCAGCAGCTTACGAGGGAAACCCACCTATGGCTACACCTTC. Amino acids: CASSLRGKPTYGYTF.

V usage is TRBV5-6 and J usage is TRBJ2-7; possibly TRBD1 for D (5 bases). This CDR3 has 17 amino acids. Per the germline V gene, CDR1 is SGHDT and CDR2 is YYEEEE. The V end was cut by 3 bases, the J end by 0 bases, with 19 bases between. CDR3 coding DNA: TGTGCCAGCAGCTACCTGGGGCTGGCGGACGGCTCCTACGAGCAGTACTTC. It is translated as CASSYLGLADGSYEQYF.

The chain carries TRBV7-2 and TRBJ2-7, with 10 positions matching TRBD2. Germline CDR1 SGHTA, CDR2 FQGNSA. The CDR3 contains 15 residues. J gave up 2 bases and V 6 bases, and 7 bases lay outside the gene matches. DNA of the CDR3: TGTGCCAGCAGACAAACTAGCGGGACCCCCTACGAGCAGTACTTC. Translation: CASRQTSGTPYEQYF. Supplemented by reference TRBV7-2 and TRBJ2-7, the full variable domain reads GAGVSQSPSNKVTEKGKDVELRCDPISGHTALYWYRQSLGQGLEFLIYFQGNSAPDKSGLPSDRFSAERTGGSVSTLTIQRTQQEDSAVYLCASRQTSGTPYEQYFGPGTRLTVT.

The V and J genes are TRBV28 and TRBJ1-2; TRBD1 matches 7 bases. Germline CDR1 is MDHEN and CDR2 is SYDVKM. The CDR3 extends over 15 amino acids. J was trimmed by 8 bases and V by 5 bases; bases with no gene match: 14. CDR3 protein: CASSGRQGVRGGYTF. CDR3 DNA: TGTGCCAGCAGTGGAAGACAGGGTGTGAGGGGGGGCTACACCTTC.

V usage is TRBV5-6 and J usage is TRBJ2-5; 9 bases align to TRBD1. With 4 bases clipped from V and 3 bases from J, the junction kept 4 bases outside the gene matches. The CDR3 spans 14 residues. The germline CDR1 and CDR2 sequences are SGHDT and YYEEEE. CDR3 sequence: CASSVTGGKETQYF. The CDR3 DNA follows: TGTGCCAGCAGCGTCACAGGGGGCAAAGAGACCCAGTACTTC.

The CDR3 is CASSLGGLAGGSSYNEQFF. The CDR3 DNA follows: TGCGCCAGCAGCTTGGGGGGACTAGCGGGAGGCAGCTCCTACAATGAGCAGTTCTTC. The chain is built from TRBV5-1 and TRBJ2-1; 15 nucleotides agree with TRBD2. Per the germline V gene, CDR1 is SGHRS and CDR2 is YFSETQ. The CDR3 is 19 amino acids. The ends lost 0 bases at V and 0 bases at J; junction bases unmatched: 4.

This sequence joins TRBV29-1 and TRBJ2-2; 7 bases agree with TRBD1. The length of the CDR3 is 14 residues. The junction had 9 bases not matched to a gene; V was cut back by 6 bases and J by 5 bases. CDR1 is SQVTM, CDR2 ANQGSEA, per germline. Here the CDR3 reads CSVSGQSITGELFF. The CDR3 DNA is TGCAGCGTATCGGGACAGTCTATTACCGGGGAGCTGTTTTTT.

The rearrangement uses TRBV5-4 and TRBJ2-7, with 7 bases lining up with TRBD1. Trimming cost V 1 base and J 4 bases; bases outside gene matches: 2. Germline V lookup: CDR1 SGHNT, CDR2 YYREEE (reference sequence). The CDR3 runs to 13 residues. The CDR3 here is CASSLQGVYEQYF. CDR3 DNA: TGTGCCAGCAGCTTGCAGGGGGTTTACGAGCAGTACTTC.

CDR3 in amino acids: CAISEWVGEPDTQYF. CDR3 DNA: TGTGCCATCAGTGAGTGGGTGGGAGAGCCAGATACGCAGTATTTT. The chain recombines TRBV10-3 with TRBJ2-3; D perhaps matches TRBD2 (5 bases). Germline CDR1 and CDR2: ENHRY and SYGVKD. This CDR3 comprises 15 residues. Trimming shortened V by 1 base and J by 4 bases, and 12 bases separated the two germline ends.

The chain uses TRBV7-9 and TRBJ1-1, with 7 bases that match TRBD1. This CDR3 contains 15 residues. The trim removed 4 bases at V and 3 bases at J, leaving 8 bases unmatched. The germline V gene encodes CDR1 SEHNR and CDR2 FQNEAQ (reference sequence). This CDR3 is CASSSPNRGYTEAFF. CDR3 nucleotide sequence: TGTGCCAGCAGCTCCCCAAACAGGGGATACACTGAAGCTTTCTTT. Full variable domain (outside the CDR3, taken from reference TRBV7-9 and TRBJ1-1): DTGVSQNPRHKITKRGQNVTFRCDPISEHNRLYWYRQTLGQGPEFLTYFQNEAQLEKSRLLSDRFSAERPKGSFSTLEIQRTEQGDSAMYLCASSSPNRGYTEAFFGQGTRLTVV.

The chain recombines TRBV6-1 with TRBJ1-5, with 9 bases fitting TRBD1. The V segment lost 6 bases and the J segment 5 bases; nucleotides outside the gene matches: 5. Germline assignment: CDR1 MNHNS and CDR2 SASEGT. CDR3 length equals 14 residues. The CDR3 sequence is CASRMTGGHQPQHF. In DNA, the CDR3 is TGTGCCAGCAGGATGACAGGGGGACATCAGCCCCAGCATTTT.

The chain employs TRBV11-1 and TRBJ2-7; 12 nucleotides align to TRBD2. Germline V CDR1 and CDR2: SGHAT, FQDESV (reference sequence). V lost 4 bases to trimming and J lost 7 bases; unmatched junction nucleotides: 8. The CDR3 spans 15 residues. The CDR3 protein is CASSWTSGALEEQYF. The CDR3, as DNA: TGTGCCAGCAGCTGGACTAGCGGGGCCCTGGAGGAGCAGTACTTC.

CDR3 protein: CASSAPRGQNTGELFF. CDR3 nucleotides: TGTGCCAGTAGTGCCCCAAGGGGGCAGAACACCGGGGAGCTGTTTTTT. The chain employs TRBV19 and TRBJ2-2, with TRBD1 identical over 7 bases. After removal of 5 bases from V and 1 base from J, the junction contained 7 bases not matched to a gene. The CDR3 length is 16 residues. Germline V gene sequence: CDR1 LNHDA, CDR2 SQIVND (reference sequence).

J is TRBJ1-5 and V is TRBV5-6; unclear D gene. CDR1 SGHDT and CDR2 YYEEEE come from the germline V gene. The CDR3 length is 13 residues. Trimming cost V 0 bases and J 4 bases, with 5 bases left between them. This CDR3 reads CASSLGANQPQHF. CDR3 DNA sequence: TGTGCCAGCAGCTTGGGGGCAAATCAGCCCCAGCATTTT.

J is TRBJ2-7 and V is TRBV27; weak D call: TRBD2 (6 bases). V lost 2 bases, J lost 6 bases, and 14 bases lay in between. Germline CDR1 is MNHEY and CDR2 is SMNVEV (reference sequence). This CDR3 spans 14 amino acids. CDR3 DNA: TGTGCCAGCAGTTTAAATCGGGGACTCGGCGAGCAGTACTTC. This codes for CASSLNRGLGEQYF.

The chain links TRBV19 to TRBJ1-2; no clear D gene. This CDR3 region has 14 residues. Germline CDR1 is LNHDA and CDR2 is SQIVND (reference sequence). The V and J ends lost 5 bases and 3 bases respectively, with 13 bases between them. The CDR3 is CASSPQYADYGYTF. In nucleotides, the CDR3 is TGTGCCAGTAGTCCGCAGTACGCGGACTATGGCTACACCTTC.

V gene TRBV5-4 combines with J gene TRBJ1-2, with D tentatively TRBD1 (5 bases). The V gene lost 1 base and the J gene lost 6 bases, with 13 bases spanning the gap. Germline V CDR1 and CDR2: SGHNT, YYREEE (reference sequence). The CDR3 has 14 residues. The CDR3 region is CASSLKGALDGYTF. CDR3 DNA: TGTGCCAGCAGCTTGAAAGGGGCCCTGGATGGCTACACCTTC.

This chain uses TRBV5-1 with TRBJ2-2; 10 bases agree with TRBD2. Germline CDR1 SGHRS, CDR2 YFSETQ. The junction had 8 bases not matched to a gene; V was cut back by 2 bases and J by 7 bases. The CDR3 extends over 16 amino acids. The CDR3 DNA follows: TGCGCCAGCAGCTTTAGTCTAGCGGGAGTTAGCGGGGAGCTGTTTTTT. The encoded protein is CASSFSLAGVSGELFF. Filled out from reference TRBV5-1 and TRBJ2-2, the complete variable domain reads KAGVTQTPRYLIKTRGQQVTLSCSPISGHRSVSWYQQTPGQGLQFLFEYFSETQRNKGNFPGRFSGRQFSNSRSEMNVSTLELGDSALYLCASSFSLAGVSGELFFGEGSRLTVL.

The genes are TRBV27 and TRBJ1-6; maybe TRBD1 (6 bases). The germline V gene has CDR1 MNHEY and CDR2 SMNVEV (reference sequence). The V and J ends lost 5 bases and 7 bases respectively, with 15 bases between them. This CDR3 is 15 amino acids long. The CDR3 region has the DNA TGTGCCAGCAGTGCCCAGGGGAAGGGCAATTCACCCCTCCACTTT. This encodes CASSAQGKGNSPLHF.

The chain has TRBV6-4 and TRBJ1-5; D remains ambiguous. Trimming left V 4 bases short and J 2 bases short, with 9 bases between. The length of the CDR3 is 14 residues. Germline CDR1 reads MRHNA; CDR2 reads SNTAGT. CDR3 sequence: CASSGREGNQPQHF. In nucleotides, the CDR3 is TGTGCCAGCAGTGGTAGGGAGGGCAATCAGCCCCAGCATTTT.

This chain uses TRBV11-3 with TRBJ2-1; 8 nucleotides align to TRBD2. The germline V gene has CDR1 SGHNT and CDR2 YENEEA. The ends lost 5 bases at V and 8 bases at J; junction bases unmatched: 11. There are 15 residues in the CDR3. The CDR3 loop reads CASSPGTRGIDEQFF. In DNA form, the CDR3 reads TGTGCCAGCAGCCCCGGGACTAGAGGAATCGATGAGCAGTTCTTC.

This chain links TRBV7-2 with TRBJ2-1, with D maybe TRBD2 (7 bases). Trimming left V 1 base short and J 9 bases short, with 19 bases between. The CDR3 contains 16 residues. Germline V gives CDR1 SGHTA, CDR2 FQGNSA. CDR3 amino acids: CASSLGTSAGAGEQFF. CDR3 coding DNA: TGTGCCAGCAGCTTAGGTACTAGCGCGGGGGCGGGTGAGCAGTTCTTC.

This chain joins TRBV25-1 and TRBJ2-5, with 14 bases lining up with TRBD2. V was pared by 8 bases and J by 4 bases, with 9 bases of the junction left unmatched. Germline CDR1 and CDR2: MGHDK and SYGVNS. This CDR3 region has 16 residues. The CDR3 coding sequence is TGTGCCAGCTCCGTCGTAGGGACTAGCGGGAGAGAGACCCAGTACTTC. Its protein is CASSVVGTSGRETQYF. The whole variable domain, filled in from reference TRBV25-1 and TRBJ2-5, reads EADIYQTPRYLVIGTGKKITLECSQTMGHDKMYWYQQDPGMELHLIHYSYGVNSTEKGDLSSESTVSRIRTEHFPLTLESARPSHTSQYLCASSVVGTSGRETQYFGPGTRLLVL.

The chain carries TRBV28 and TRBJ2-5; 9 bases fit TRBD1. There are 15 residues in the CDR3. V shed 8 bases and J 1 base; nucleotides not matched to a gene: 8. Germline V gives CDR1 MDHEN, CDR2 SYDVKM. In DNA, the CDR3 is TGTGCCAGCTCCGCCGGGACAGGGATCCAAGAGACCCAGTACTTC. This gives the protein CASSAGTGIQETQYF.

In nucleotides, the CDR3 is TGTGCCAGCAGTAGGCCCGGGACAGGGAATGGCTACACCTTC. This gives the protein CASSRPGTGNGYTF. The chain recombines TRBV7-3 with TRBJ1-2; 9 nucleotides match TRBD1. The V gene's germline CDR1 is SGHTA and CDR2 FQGTGA. The junction had 8 bases not matched to a gene; V was cut back by 6 bases and J by 6 bases. The CDR3 is 14 amino acids.